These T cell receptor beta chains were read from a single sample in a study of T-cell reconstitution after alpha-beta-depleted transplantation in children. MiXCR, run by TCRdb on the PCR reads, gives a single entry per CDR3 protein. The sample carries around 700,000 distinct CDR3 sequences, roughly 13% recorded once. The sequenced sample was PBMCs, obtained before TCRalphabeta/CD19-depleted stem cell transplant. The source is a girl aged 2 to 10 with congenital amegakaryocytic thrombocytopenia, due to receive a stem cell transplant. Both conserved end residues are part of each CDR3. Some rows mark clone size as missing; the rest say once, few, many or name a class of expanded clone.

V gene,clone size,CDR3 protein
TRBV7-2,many,CASSLAPPGPQHF
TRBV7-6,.,CASSLIRSSYNEQFF
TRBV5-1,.,CASSFVWVRETQYF
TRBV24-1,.,CATSDQWSNEQFF
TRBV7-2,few,CASSLAHALGQPQHF
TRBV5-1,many,CASSLYPSSYEQYF
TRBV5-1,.,CASNSGQGMVEQYF
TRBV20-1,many,CSASASGNYNEQFF
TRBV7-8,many,CASNPMGLRETQYF
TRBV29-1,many,CSVAEETQYF
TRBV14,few,CASSQDRGAYGYTF
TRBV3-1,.,CASSLVQGLGYNEQFF
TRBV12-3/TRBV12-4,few,CASSSSGGAGAVTGELFF
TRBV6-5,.,CASSYSVEGADWVYGYTF
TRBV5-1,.,CASSIGTGISYNEQFF
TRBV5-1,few,CASSLEGKQETQYF
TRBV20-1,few,CCARDPISSGSTYEQFF
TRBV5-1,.,CASSLPPTCATEGEQFF
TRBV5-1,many,CASGTSGDLIQETQYF
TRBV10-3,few,CAISESWGLQETQYF
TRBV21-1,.,CASSNPGPQGYEQYF
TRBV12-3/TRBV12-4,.,CASSPASGRVDEQFF
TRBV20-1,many,CSASARFYEQYF
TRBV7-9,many,CASSLDRSSGNTIYF
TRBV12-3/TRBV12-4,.,CASNRQGRGEQYF
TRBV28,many,CASTAGAGSYNEQFF
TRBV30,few,CAWSVYGNEQFF
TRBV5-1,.,CASSLGADRNYGYTF
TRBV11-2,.,CASSPSGSFTDTQYF
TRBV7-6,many,CASSLDRKNIQYF
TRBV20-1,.,CSAYLNTEAFF
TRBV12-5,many,CASGLFPSLAQDIEQFF
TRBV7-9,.,CASSSDPQGPDTQYF
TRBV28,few,CASSSGHAVGAYEQYF
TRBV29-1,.,CSVVRGMISTEAFF
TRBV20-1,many,CSAHDRSTDTQYF
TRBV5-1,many,CASSSQLTGLAQTGELFF